This entry lists 14 T cell receptor beta chains sequenced from one sample in a study of low-dose radiotherapy and immunotherapy resistance in tumors. Alpha- and beta-chain coverage of first-strand cDNA came from TRAV- and TRBV-specific primers. Both a constant-region primer and a V-primer adapter served to amplify TCRs across approximately 19 PCR cycles. MiXCR, applied by TCRdb to the reads, yields one record per CDR3 protein. The table has approximately 9,700 distinct CDR3 sequences, 40% to 55% seen once. The receptors here all came from a human donor with advanced metastatic prostate, ovarian, gallbladder or colorectal cancer (not recorded which). This table probably holds off-target reads from a library built for another chain.

The chain links TRBV11-2 to TRBJ2-3; 8 nucleotides align to TRBD2. Germline V gene sequence: CDR1 SGHAT, CDR2 FQNNGV. J lost 4 bases, V lost 4 bases, and 4 bases had no gene match. This CDR3 spans 14 amino acids. Here the CDR3 reads CASSSGGPADTQYF. The CDR3, as DNA: TGTGCCAGCAGCTCGGGGGGGCCCGCAGATACGCAGTATTTT.

This clonotype was observed a few times. V and J are TRBV4-1 and TRBJ2-1; 8 nucleotides agree with TRBD1. The CDR3 sequence is 14 residues long. V lost 7 bases and J lost 7; bases outside the gene matches: 9. CDR1 and CDR2 from the germline V gene are MGHRA and YSYEKL. This CDR3 is CASNNQGALNEQFF. The CDR3, as DNA: TGCGCCAGCAACAACCAGGGGGCGCTTAATGAGCAGTTCTTC.

The gene calls are TRBV7-2 and TRBJ2-2; weak D call: TRBD1 (5 bases). The V and J ends lost 1 base and 11 bases respectively, with 11 bases between them. Germline CDR1 SGHTA, CDR2 FQGNSA. This CDR3 contains 13 residues. The CDR3 sequence is CASSLVRGRELFF. The DNA of the CDR3 is TGTGCCAGCAGCTTAGTAAGGGGTCGAGAGCTGTTTTTT.

The rearrangement uses TRBV4-2 and TRBJ2-7; D gene ambiguous. Trimming removed 3 bases from V and 4 bases from J, with 4 bases in between. This CDR3 spans 11 amino acids. The germline V gene encodes CDR1 LGHNA and CDR2 YNFKEQ. DNA of the CDR3: TGTGCCAGCAGCCATGCTTACGAGCAGTACTTC. Translating gives CASSHAYEQYF.

The chain is built from TRBV7-9 and TRBJ1-2; a possible D gene is TRBD1 (5 bases). The CDR3 is 15 amino acids. Between the trimmed V and J ends, which lost 1 base and 6 bases, there was a span of 15 bases. The germline V gene has CDR1 SEHNR and CDR2 FQNEAQ (reference sequence). CDR3 nucleotide sequence: TGTGCCAGCAGCTTAGTTGTCGGGACGGATAATGGCTACACCTTC. Protein sequence: CASSLVVGTDNGYTF.

This clonotype turned up a few times. V gene TRBV2 combines with J gene TRBJ1-5, with D possibly matching TRBD1 (5 bases). The CDR3 runs 14 residues. Germline assignment: CDR1 SNHLY and CDR2 FYNNEI. Trimming left V 5 bases short and J 4 bases short, with 12 bases between. CDR3 sequence: CASSHPGENQPQHF. In DNA, the CDR3 is TGTGCCAGCAGTCACCCGGGGGAAAATCAGCCCCAGCATTTT. Variable domain in full (rest from reference TRBV2 and TRBJ1-5): EPEVTQTPSHQVTQMGQEVILRCVPISNHLYFYWYRQILGQKVEFLVSFYNNEISEKSEIFDDQFSVERPDGSNFTLKIRSTKLEDSAMYFCASSHPGENQPQHFGDGTRLSIL.

The chain employs TRBV6-5 and TRBJ2-1; tentative D call: TRBD2 (6 bases). The germline CDR1 and CDR2 sequences are MNHEY and SVGAGI. V was clipped by 5 bases and J by 6 bases, with 17 bases between them. The CDR3 totals 15 residues. DNA of the CDR3: TGTGCCAGCAGTCCGGACCGGAGGGGAGGCAATGAGCAGTTCTTC. As protein: CASSPDRRGGNEQFF.

V usage is TRBV2 and J usage is TRBJ2-7, with D tentatively TRBD2 (7 bases). CDR1 and CDR2 (germline): SNHLY, FYNNEI. The CDR3 loop spans 16 amino acids. The V gene lost 2 bases and the J gene lost 4 bases, with 18 bases spanning the gap. The CDR3: CASSERGALTLYEQYF. In DNA form, the CDR3 reads TGTGCCAGCAGTGAACGGGGGGCGCTAACTTTATACGAGCAGTACTTC.

Relative to its sample, this clonotype is medium-sized. The J gene is TRBJ2-7, the V gene TRBV28, with TRBD1 matching over 9 bases. The V gene end was trimmed by 7 bases and the J gene end by 4 bases; junction bases not matched to a gene: 8. Per germline, CDR1 MDHEN and CDR2 SYDVKM. This CDR3 is 14 amino acids long. This CDR3 is CASTPTGGRYEQYF. As DNA, the CDR3 is TGTGCCAGCACGCCCACAGGGGGCAGATACGAGCAGTACTTC.

V is TRBV20-1 and J is TRBJ1-5, with TRBD1 as a possible D gene (6 bases). The CDR3 is made up of 14 amino acids. The germline V gene encodes CDR1 DFQATT and CDR2 SNEGSKA (reference sequence). V lost 3 bases, J lost 5 bases, and 14 bases lay in between. The CDR3 nucleotides read TGCAGTGCTAGGGATCAGGCAGGGGATCAGCCCCAGCATTTT. Encoded protein: CSARDQAGDQPQHF.

This clonotype appeared a few times. The V call is TRBV2, the J call TRBJ2-7; 11 bases match TRBD1. Germline V gene data show CDR1 as SNHLY and CDR2 as FYNNEI. The CDR3 sequence is 13 residues long. Trimming cost V 6 bases and J 4 bases; bases outside gene matches: 2. The CDR3 sequence: CASSGQGAYEQYF. CDR3 in DNA: TGTGCCAGCAGCGGACAGGGGGCGTACGAGCAGTACTTC.

The V call is TRBV28, the J call TRBJ2-4, with D perhaps matching TRBD2 (6 bases). V gave up 8 bases and J gave up 4 bases, with 15 bases separating them. This CDR3 has 14 amino acids. Germline V gene lookup returns CDR1 MDHEN and CDR2 SYDVKM. This CDR3 is CASESGDGKNIQYF. CDR3 nucleotides: TGTGCCAGCGAGTCGGGGGACGGAAAAAACATTCAGTACTTC.

This clonotype was seen just once. The chain is built from TRBV2 and TRBJ1-5; 7 nucleotides line up with TRBD1. Germline CDR1 is SNHLY and CDR2 is FYNNEI. The J segment lost 11 bases and the V segment lost 1 base, leaving 11 bases of the junction unmatched. The CDR3 runs to 15 residues. The CDR3 bases are TGTGCCAGCAGTGAAGATCGGCAGGGTACAGGGGCCCAGCATTTT. This codes for CASSEDRQGTGAQHF. Complete variable domain (other parts from reference TRBV2 and TRBJ1-5): EPEVTQTPSHQVTQMGQEVILRCVPISNHLYFYWYRQILGQKVEFLVSFYNNEISEKSEIFDDQFSVERPDGSNFTLKIRSTKLEDSAMYFCASSEDRQGTGAQHFGDGTRLSIL.

This sequence joins TRBV3-1 and TRBJ2-3; 12 nucleotides line up with TRBD2. The CDR3 sequence is 18 residues long. V shed 1 base and J 4 bases; nucleotides not matched to a gene: 9. CDR1 and CDR2 from the germline V gene are LGHDT and YNNKEL (reference sequence). The CDR3 nucleotides read TGTGCCAGCAGCCAAGGGTCACTAGCGGGAGGCATCGCAGATACGCAGTATTTT. Its translation: CASSQGSLAGGIADTQYF.